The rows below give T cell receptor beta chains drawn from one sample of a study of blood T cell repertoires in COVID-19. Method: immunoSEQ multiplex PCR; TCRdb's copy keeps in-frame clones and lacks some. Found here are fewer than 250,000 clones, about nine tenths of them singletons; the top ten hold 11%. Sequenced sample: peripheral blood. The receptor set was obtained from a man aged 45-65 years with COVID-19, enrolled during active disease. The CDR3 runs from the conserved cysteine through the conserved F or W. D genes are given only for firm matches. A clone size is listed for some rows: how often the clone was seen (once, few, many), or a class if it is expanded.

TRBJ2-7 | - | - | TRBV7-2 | CASSDYLSSYEQYF | TGTGCCAGCAGCGACTACTTGAGCTCCTACGAGCAGTACTTC
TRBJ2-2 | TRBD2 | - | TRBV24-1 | CATSERTSGGNTGELFF | TGTGCCACCAGTGAGCGGACTAGCGGGGGGAACACCGGGGAGCTGTTTTTT
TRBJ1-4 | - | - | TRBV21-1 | CASSTSEKLFF | TGTGCCAGCAGCACTAGTGAAAAACTGTTTTTT
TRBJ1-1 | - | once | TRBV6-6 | CASSTTGLLNTEAFF | TGTGCCAGCAGTACCACAGGGTTGCTGAACACTGAAGCTTTCTTT
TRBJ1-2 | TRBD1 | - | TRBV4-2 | CASSQIGTVKTYGYTF | TGTGCCAGCAGCCAGATCGGGACAGTGAAAACCTATGGCTACACCTTC
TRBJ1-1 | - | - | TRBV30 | CAWGSGAVNTEAFF | TGTGCCTGGGGAAGCGGGGCAGTGAACACTGAAGCTTTCTTT
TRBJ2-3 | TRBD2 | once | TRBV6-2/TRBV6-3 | CASSLAGGGNTQYF | TGTGCCAGCAGTCTAGCGGGAGGGGGGAATACGCAGTATTTT
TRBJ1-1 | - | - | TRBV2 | CASSQGNTEAFF | TGTGCCAGCAGTCAGGGGAACACTGAAGCTTTCTTT
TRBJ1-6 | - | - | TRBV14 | CASSPLRGWDNSPLHF | TGTGCCAGCAGCCCCTTACGGGGGTGGGATAATTCACCCCTCCACTTT
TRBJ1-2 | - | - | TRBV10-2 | CASSYSYGYTF | TGCGCCAGCAGTTACAGTTATGGCTACACCTTC
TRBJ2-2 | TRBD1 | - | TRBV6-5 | CASSYGQGAIGELFF | TGTGCCAGCAGTTACGGGCAGGGGGCAATCGGGGAGCTGTTTTTT
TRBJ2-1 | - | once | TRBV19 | CASSIGGSGNEQFF | TGTGCCAGTAGTATAGGTGGGTCGGGCAATGAGCAGTTCTTC
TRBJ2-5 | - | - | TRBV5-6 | CASRSTGTRETQYF | TGTGCCAGCAGGTCCACAGGGACCAGGGAGACCCAGTACTTC
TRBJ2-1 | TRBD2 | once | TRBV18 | CASLPGLAESNSYNEQFF | TGTGCCAGCTTACCGGGACTAGCGGAAAGCAACTCCTACAATGAGCAGTTCTTC
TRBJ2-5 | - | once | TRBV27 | CASSLIAQQETQYF | TGTGCCAGCAGTTTAATCGCCCAGCAAGAGACCCAGTACTTC
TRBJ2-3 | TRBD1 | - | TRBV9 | CASSGTGGGTDTQYF | TGTGCCAGCAGCGGGACAGGGGGCGGAACAGATACGCAGTATTTT
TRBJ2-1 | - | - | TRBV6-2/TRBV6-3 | CASSSRERVGEQFF | TGTGCCAGCAGTTCCCGGGAGCGGGTGGGTGAGCAGTTCTTC
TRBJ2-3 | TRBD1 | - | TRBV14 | CASSSQKGAGTDTQYF | TGTGCCAGCAGCTCCCAAAAGGGGGCCGGCACAGATACGCAGTATTTT
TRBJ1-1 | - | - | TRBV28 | CASSLWEGKSVNTEAFF | TGTGCCAGCAGTTTATGGGAGGGGAAATCGGTGAACACTGAAGCTTTCTTT
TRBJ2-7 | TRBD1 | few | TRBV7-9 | CASSHNSPQGAPYEQYF | TGTGCCAGCAGCCACAATTCCCCTCAGGGGGCTCCTTACGAGCAGTACTTC
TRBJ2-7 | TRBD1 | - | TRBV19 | CASSSRQGGNYEQYF | TGTGCCAGTAGTTCCCGACAGGGGGGGAACTACGAGCAGTACTTC
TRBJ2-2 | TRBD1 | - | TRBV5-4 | CASSGTGTGIPGELFF | TGTGCCAGCAGCGGGACCGGGACAGGGATCCCCGGGGAGCTGTTTTTT
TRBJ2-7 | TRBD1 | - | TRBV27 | CASSHDTGGRSSYEQYF | TGTGCCAGCAGTCACGACACAGGGGGAAGGAGCTCCTACGAGCAGTACTTC
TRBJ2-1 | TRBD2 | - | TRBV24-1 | CATSDFGTSGNEQFF | TGTGCCACCAGTGATTTCGGGACTAGCGGCAATGAGCAGTTCTTC
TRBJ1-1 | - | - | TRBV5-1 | CASSLEIGGTEAFF | TGCGCCAGCAGCTTGGAGATCGGGGGCACTGAAGCTTTCTTT
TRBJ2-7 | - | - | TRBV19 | CASSIGRGSSYEQYF | TGTGCCAGTAGTATAGGACGGGGTAGCTCCTACGAGCAGTACTTC
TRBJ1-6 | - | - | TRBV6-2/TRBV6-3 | CASSYAGRSSYNSPLHF | TGTGCCAGCAGTTACGCGGGCAGGAGCTCCTATAATTCACCCCTCCACTTT
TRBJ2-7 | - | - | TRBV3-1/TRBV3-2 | CASSQIGSYEQYF | TGTGCCAGCAGCCAAATCGGTTCCTACGAGCAGTACTTC
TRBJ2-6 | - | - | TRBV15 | CATSSHVASGANVLTF | TGTGCCACCAGCAGTCACGTGGCTTCTGGGGCCAACGTCCTGACTTTC
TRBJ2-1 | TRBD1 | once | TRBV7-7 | CASSQYGTGGNEQFF | TGTGCTAGCAGCCAGTACGGGACAGGGGGAAATGAGCAGTTCTTC
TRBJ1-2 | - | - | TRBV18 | CASSPGRQRPYTF | TGTGCCAGCTCACCAGGTCGACAGAGACCCTACACCTTC
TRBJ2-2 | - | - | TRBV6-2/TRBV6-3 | CASSPRVRTGELFF | TGTGCCAGCAGTCCCAGGGTCAGAACCGGGGAGCTGTTTTTT
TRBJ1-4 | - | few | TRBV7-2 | CASSLGPQRKLFF | TGTGCCAGCAGCTTAGGACCCCAGCGTAAACTGTTTTTT
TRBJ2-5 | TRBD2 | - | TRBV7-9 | CASSLVSSGETQYF | TGTGCCAGCAGCTTAGTATCTAGCGGAGAGACCCAGTACTTC
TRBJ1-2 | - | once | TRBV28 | CASGPSLSGVRRGYTF | TGTGCCAGCGGGCCGAGTTTGTCAGGGGTACGTCGTGGCTACACCTTC
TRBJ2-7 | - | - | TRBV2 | CASSSDSYEQYF | TGTGCCAGCAGCTCGGACAGCTACGAGCAGTACTTC
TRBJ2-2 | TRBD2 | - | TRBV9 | CASSPSGSVTGELFF | TGTGCCAGCAGCCCTAGCGGGAGTGTCACCGGGGAGCTGTTTTTT
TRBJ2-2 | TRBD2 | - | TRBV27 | CASSPLTSGGPNTGELFF | TGTGCCAGCAGCCCGCTGACTAGCGGGGGGCCGAACACCGGGGAGCTGTTTTTT
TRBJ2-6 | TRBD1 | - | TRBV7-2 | CASSPMMAGGVGANVLTF | TGTGCCAGCAGCCCCATGATGGCAGGGGGCGTTGGGGCCAACGTCCTGACTTTC
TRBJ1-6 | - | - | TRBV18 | CASSPEGRDSPLHF | TGTGCCAGCTCACCAGAAGGGAGGGATTCACCCCTCCACTTT
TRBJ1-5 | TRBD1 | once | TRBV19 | CASSPGTGVRYSNQPQHF | TGTGCCAGTAGTCCCGGGACAGGGGTCCGGTATAGCAATCAGCCCCAGCATTTT
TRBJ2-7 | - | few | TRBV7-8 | CASSLEFQGGEQYF | TGTGCCAGCAGCTTAGAATTCCAGGGTGGGGAGCAGTACTTC
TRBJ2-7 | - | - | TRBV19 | CASSSVYEQYF | TGTGCCAGTAGTTCCGTCTACGAGCAGTACTTC
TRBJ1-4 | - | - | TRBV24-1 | CATSEATGDNEKLFF | TGTGCCACCAGTGAGGCGACGGGGGATAATGAAAAACTGTTTTTT
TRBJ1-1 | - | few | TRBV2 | CASSKGRGVETEAFF | TGTGCCAGCAGTAAGGGCAGGGGTGTCGAGACTGAAGCTTTCTTT
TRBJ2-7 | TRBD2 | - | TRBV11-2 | CASSGSGGSSYEQYF | TGTGCCAGCAGCGGAAGCGGGGGTAGCTCCTACGAGCAGTACTTC
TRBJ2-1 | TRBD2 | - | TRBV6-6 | CASSYWTSGANEQFF | TGTGCCAGCAGTTACTGGACTAGCGGGGCCAATGAGCAGTTCTTC